This T cell receptor (beta chain) was retrieved from a study of T cell clonotyping in hematopoietic cell transplantation. Notes on the study in general: Graft donor and pretransplant recipient Inverse Simpson Index values predicted broader posttransplant TCR diversity. Recipient TCR diversity dropped after transplant; expanded clonotypes rose from day 30 to 180. CD4 and CD8 repertoire contributions could not be separated without sorting.

This CDR3 has 15 amino acids. Deletions cut 10 bases from V and 0 bases from J, with 17 bases between. Looked up from germline, CDR1 is MDHEN and CDR2 is SYDVKM. This clone was seen a handful of times. Its antigen remains unidentified. This table comes from immunoSEQ multiplex PCR, and its TCRdb copy is limited to in-frame clones, with some not included. Here the sample spans 11,000 to 15,000 clones, 62% being singletons. This sequence was found in a human donor who either received an allogeneic hematopoietic cell transplant for a myeloid malignancy or was a related donor (not recorded which). Some clones in this sample may be carry-over from other donors' samples. Sequencing input: PBMCs. This chain joins TRBV28 and TRBJ2-3, with D possibly being TRBD2 (6 bases). The CDR3 reads CATRGETTSTDTQYF. The CDR3, as DNA: TGTGCCACCCGCGGGGAAACTACTAGCACAGATACGCAGTATTTT.